The 27 T cell receptor beta chains in this list originate from one sample, sequenced in a study of Ad26.COV2.S vaccination and SARS-CoV-2 variants. The table came from immunoSEQ multiplex PCR; TCRdb's copy has only in-frame clones and leaves some out. Altogether hundreds of thousands of clones are present, about 89% being singletons, with the ten largest covering 5%. The treatment denotes: about 20 received Ad26.COV2.S at low or high dose, single or two shots; roughly five received placebo; per-sample allocation not given. It was on day 63 after the first vaccine or placebo injection that samples were taken. Sequences were derived from peripheral blood, sampled in a trial of Ad26.COV2.S vaccine versus placebo. The receptor source for this set is a person aged 18-60 years who received the Ad26.COV2.S COVID-19 vaccine or a placebo.

The chain couples TRBV29-1 to TRBJ1-1; no firm D call. CDR1 is SQVTM, CDR2 ANQGSEA, per germline. The CDR3 runs 11 residues. V was pared by 7 bases and J by 0 bases, with 6 bases between. As DNA, the CDR3 is TGCAGCGGGCAGTTGAACACTGAAGCTTTCTTT. Translated: CSGQLNTEAFF.

The V gene is TRBV29-1, the J gene TRBJ1-1; D is ambiguous. The V end lost 5 bases, the J end lost 0 bases, and 10 bases lay between the germline ends. Germline-derived CDR1 and CDR2 are SQVTM and ANQGSEA. CDR3 length: 13 amino acids. CDR3 DNA: TGCAGCGTTAGACGGGTTATGAACACTGAAGCTTTCTTT. Protein sequence: CSVRRVMNTEAFF.

The J gene is TRBJ1-4, the V gene TRBV4-1; D call uncertain. Germline loops: CDR1 MGHRA, CDR2 YSYEKL. The CDR3 sequence is 16 residues long. The ends were cut back, 1 base at V and 2 bases at J, with 11 bases in the middle. Written as DNA, the CDR3 is TGCGCCAGCAGCCAAGGATTTGGACTGACTAATGAAAAACTGTTTTTT. Translation: CASSQGFGLTNEKLFF.

The chain couples TRBV30 to TRBJ1-1, with TRBD1 identical over 7 bases. Germline V gene sequence: CDR1 GTSNPN, CDR2 SVGIG (reference sequence). CDR3 length equals 15 residues. V was pared by 3 bases and J by 4 bases, with 11 bases of the junction left unmatched. The CDR3: CAWRKRQGGGTEAFF. In DNA, the CDR3 is TGTGCCTGGAGAAAAAGACAGGGAGGGGGCACTGAAGCTTTCTTT.

This chain connects TRBV7-8 to TRBJ1-1; D not certain. The germline V gene encodes CDR1 SGHVS and CDR2 FQNEAQ. The CDR3 runs to 15 residues. Trimming removed 5 bases from V and 5 bases from J, with 18 bases in between. The CDR3 region has the DNA TGTGCCAGCAGCCCACGATCCCGGGCAGATACTGAAGCTTTCTTT. Protein sequence: CASSPRSRADTEAFF.

The V gene is TRBV30, the J gene TRBJ2-2; 11 nucleotides align to TRBD1. Germline V gene lookup returns CDR1 GTSNPN and CDR2 SVGIG (reference sequence). The CDR3 totals 14 residues. Losses at the gene ends were 8 bases for V and 5 bases for J; bases not matched to a gene: 7. The CDR3 spells CAGRTGGWTGELFF. DNA for the CDR3: TGTGCCGGAAGGACAGGGGGCTGGACCGGGGAGCTGTTTTTT.

The V gene is TRBV15, the J gene TRBJ2-3; no definite D call. CDR3 length: 14 residues. Trimming shortened V by 0 bases and J by 1 base, and 5 bases separated the two germline ends. Germline V CDR1 and CDR2: LNHNV, YYDKDF (reference sequence). The CDR3 bases are TGTGCCACCAGCAGAGATACCGGCACAGATACGCAGTATTTT. Protein product: CATSRDTGTDTQYF.

The chain employs TRBV4-2 and TRBJ1-6; possible D gene TRBD1, 5 bases. Trimming removed 0 bases at V and 7 bases at J, with 10 bases between. Germline V gene lookup returns CDR1 LGHNA and CDR2 YNFKEQ. This CDR3 has 15 amino acids. CDR3 sequence: CASSQERGGNSPLHF. The CDR3 region has the DNA TGTGCCAGCAGCCAAGAGCGGGGGGGGAATTCACCCCTCCACTTT.

V usage is TRBV11-2 and J usage is TRBJ2-7; perhaps TRBD2 as D (6 bases). Germline CDR1 SGHAT, CDR2 FQNNGV. The CDR3 extends over 14 amino acids. With 0 bases removed from V and 3 bases from J, the gap between germline ends came to 9 bases. CDR3 residues: CASSLDHGGYEQYF. CDR3 DNA sequence: TGTGCCAGCAGCTTAGATCACGGGGGCTACGAGCAGTACTTC.

The rearrangement uses TRBV11-2 and TRBJ2-7; D gene uncertain. Trimming removed 1 base at V and 12 bases at J, with 16 bases between. This CDR3 region has 13 residues. Germline V gives CDR1 SGHAT, CDR2 FQNNGV. DNA for the CDR3: TGTGCCAGCAGCTTAGTAGCTCAGCGCCAGGTGTACTTC. It yields the protein CASSLVAQRQVYF.

The chain has TRBV5-8 and TRBJ2-3; perhaps TRBD2 as D (5 bases). Germline V gene data show CDR1 as SGHTS and CDR2 as YDEGEE. Trimming cost V 0 bases and J 6 bases, with 14 bases left between them. CDR3 size: 15 residues. The CDR3, as DNA: TGTGCCAGCAGCTTGGGGCTAGCAGGTGGGGATACGCAGTATTTT. Amino acid sequence: CASSLGLAGGDTQYF.

The V and J genes are TRBV6-4 and TRBJ2-3; 8 bases agree with TRBD2. Germline V lookup: CDR1 MRHNA, CDR2 SNTAGT. This CDR3 contains 15 residues. After removal of 6 bases from V and 1 base from J, the junction contained 6 bases not matched to a gene. The CDR3 reads CASSPSRGGTDTQYF. CDR3 sequence (DNA): TGTGCCAGCAGCCCGTCGCGGGGGGGCACAGATACGCAGTATTTT.

The J gene is TRBJ1-1, the V gene TRBV27; 7 positions match TRBD1. The CDR3 has 15 amino acids. The J segment lost 6 bases and the V segment lost 8 bases, leaving 15 bases of the junction unmatched. Per the germline V gene, CDR1 is MNHEY and CDR2 is SMNVEV (reference sequence). The CDR3 bases are TGTGCCAGCTTCCCGATCTCAGGGGGGCTCCCTGAAGCTTTCTTT. Translation gives CASFPISGGLPEAFF.

The table lists this clone with a few counts. The chain has TRBV7-2 and TRBJ1-1; TRBD1 agrees at 11 bases. With 5 bases clipped from V and 4 bases from J, the junction kept 3 bases outside the gene matches. Looked up from germline, CDR1 is SGHTA and CDR2 is FQGNSA. CDR3 size: 14 residues. This CDR3 is CASSPGQGGTEAFF. CDR3 bases: TGTGCCAGCAGCCCGGGACAGGGGGGCACTGAAGCTTTCTTT.

J is TRBJ2-7 and V is TRBV9; TRBD2 might be the D (5 bases). The CDR3 totals 12 residues. Germline V lookup: CDR1 SGDLS, CDR2 YYNGEE. The ends were cut back, 3 bases at V and 2 bases at J, with 6 bases in the middle. In DNA form, the CDR3 reads TGTGCCAGCAGCGGACTAACCTACGAGCAGTACTTC. The encoded protein is CASSGLTYEQYF. The whole variable domain, filled in from reference TRBV9 and TRBJ2-7, reads DSGVTQTPKHLITATGQRVTLRCSPRSGDLSVYWYQQSLDQGLQFLIQYYNGEERAKGNILERFSAQQFPDLHSELNLSSLELGDSALYFCASSGLTYEQYFGPGTRLTVT.

The V call is TRBV24-1, the J call TRBJ1-2; 11 bases are a match to TRBD1. Germline CDR1 KGHDR, CDR2 SFDVKD. V shed 4 bases, J shed 8 bases, and the junction held 5 bases outside the gene matches. The CDR3 runs to 14 residues. The CDR3 nucleotides read TGTGCCACCAGTGAGGCGGGACAGGGGGACGGCTACACCTTC. Protein sequence: CATSEAGQGDGYTF.

The chain combines TRBV6-6 with TRBJ2-7; D is unclear. Germline CDR1 reads MNHNY; CDR2 reads SVGAGI (reference sequence). The V end lost 2 bases, the J end lost 5 bases, and 13 bases lay between the germline ends. CDR3 length equals 14 residues. Here the CDR3 DNA reads TGTGCCAGCAGTTACAAGGCAGGTCCCAACGAGCAGTACTTC. It codes for CASSYKAGPNEQYF.

There are a few counts of this clone. The chain employs TRBV5-1 and TRBJ2-2; maybe TRBD1 (6 bases). There are 15 residues in the CDR3. V was shortened by 0 bases and J by 4 bases, with 10 bases between the two germline ends. Germline V gene lookup returns CDR1 SGHRS and CDR2 YFSETQ. The CDR3 loop reads CASSLEWGLTGELFF. The CDR3 nucleotides are TGCGCCAGCAGCTTGGAGTGGGGGCTCACCGGGGAGCTGTTTTTT.

The chain has TRBV7-6 and TRBJ2-7; the match to TRBD2 covers 9 bases. Losses at the gene ends were 7 bases for V and 6 bases for J; bases not matched to a gene: 16. There are 16 residues in the CDR3. Germline values: CDR1 SGHVS, CDR2 FNYEAQ. The CDR3 is CASNFSISGGSVEQYF. In nucleotides, the CDR3 is TGTGCCAGCAACTTTAGTATCAGCGGGGGGAGTGTCGAGCAGTACTTC.

V usage is TRBV19 and J usage is TRBJ1-2; no clear D gene. Trimming took off 3 bases at V and 1 base at J, with 9 bases between the two ends. Per germline, CDR1 LNHDA and CDR2 SQIVND (reference sequence). The CDR3 spans 14 residues. CDR3 amino acids: CASSIVSINYGYTF. The CDR3 DNA reads as TGTGCCAGTAGTATTGTCAGCATTAACTATGGCTACACCTTC. Looking up the rest from reference TRBV19 and TRBJ1-2 gives the full variable domain: DGGITQSPKYLFRKEGQNVTLSCEQNLNHDAMYWYRQDPGQGLRLIYYSQIVNDFQKGDIAEGYSVSREKKESFPLTVTSAQKNPTAFYLCASSIVSINYGYTFGSGTRLTVV.

The sample holds one count of this clone. The chain is built from TRBV19 and TRBJ1-2; 10 bases fit TRBD1. Germline CDR1 reads LNHDA; CDR2 reads SQIVND (reference sequence). Losses at the gene ends were 5 bases for V and 6 bases for J; bases not matched to a gene: 18. CDR3 length equals 18 residues. In DNA, the CDR3 is TGTGCCAGTAGTGCCCGAGATACCGAGACAGGGGGCGGAGATGGCTACACCTTC. Translated, it gives CASSARDTETGGGDGYTF.

V and J are TRBV6-1 and TRBJ2-5; maybe TRBD2 (6 bases). The V and J ends lost 0 bases and 3 bases respectively, with 11 bases between them. This CDR3 contains 15 residues. Looked up from germline, CDR1 is MNHNS and CDR2 is SASEGT. The CDR3: CASSEAGLGEETQYF. The DNA of the CDR3 is TGTGCCAGCAGTGAAGCGGGACTTGGGGAAGAGACCCAGTACTTC.

The chain recombines TRBV6-4 with TRBJ2-2; TRBD1 matches 8 bases. V shed 9 bases, J shed 3 bases, and the junction held 6 bases outside the gene matches. The CDR3 has 14 amino acids. Germline loops: CDR1 MRHNA, CDR2 SNTAGT. CDR3 in DNA: TGTGCCAGGACGACAGGGGAGGACACCGGGGAGCTGTTTTTT. Translation gives CARTTGEDTGELFF.

In DNA form, the CDR3 reads TGTGCCAGCAGCTTAGCGCTTCAGGGAACAGGGGATACGCAGTATTTT. It translates to CASSLALQGTGDTQYF. The chain carries TRBV7-9 and TRBJ2-3; maybe TRBD1 (6 bases). Trimming left V 0 bases short and J 6 bases short, with 16 bases between. The CDR3 sequence is 16 residues long. The germline V gene has CDR1 SEHNR and CDR2 FQNEAQ (reference sequence).

This chain links TRBV6-1 with TRBJ1-3; D is unresolved. CDR3 size: 17 residues. Trimming took 1 base from V and 0 from J, leaving 13 bases between them. Germline CDR1 reads MNHNS; CDR2 reads SASEGT. In DNA, the CDR3 is TGTGCCAGCAGTGAAGTAGGCCCCTGGGGCTCTGGAAACACCATATATTTT. Translating it yields CASSEVGPWGSGNTIYF.

The chain recombines TRBV7-8 with TRBJ1-1; TRBD1 matches at 9 bases. The CDR3 is made up of 15 amino acids. From germline, CDR1 is SGHVS and CDR2 FQNEAQ. V was clipped by 2 bases and J by 3 bases; unmatched bases: 4. The CDR3 loop reads CASSLLRTGDTEAFF. The DNA of the CDR3 is TGTGCCAGCAGCTTACTTCGGACAGGGGACACTGAAGCTTTCTTT.

CDR3 in amino acids: CASSFYRDYEQYF. The CDR3 DNA sequence: TGTGCCAGCAGTTTTTATAGGGACTACGAGCAGTACTTC. The chain is built from TRBV12-3 or TRBV12-4 and TRBJ2-7, with unresolved D. The germline V and J ends were trimmed by 3 bases and 3 bases, with 9 bases remaining between them. This CDR3 has 13 residues.